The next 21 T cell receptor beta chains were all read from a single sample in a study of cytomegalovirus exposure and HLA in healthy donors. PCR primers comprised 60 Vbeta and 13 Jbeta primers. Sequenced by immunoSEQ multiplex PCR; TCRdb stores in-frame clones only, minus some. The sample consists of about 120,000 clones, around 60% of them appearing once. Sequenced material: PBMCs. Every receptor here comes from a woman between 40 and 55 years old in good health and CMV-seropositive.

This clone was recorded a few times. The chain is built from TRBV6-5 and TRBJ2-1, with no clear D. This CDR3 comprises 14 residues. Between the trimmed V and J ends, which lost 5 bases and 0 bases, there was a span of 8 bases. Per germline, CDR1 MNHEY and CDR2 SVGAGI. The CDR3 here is CASSLRSSYNEQFF. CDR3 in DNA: TGTGCCAGCAGTCTTAGGAGCTCCTACAATGAGCAGTTCTTC.

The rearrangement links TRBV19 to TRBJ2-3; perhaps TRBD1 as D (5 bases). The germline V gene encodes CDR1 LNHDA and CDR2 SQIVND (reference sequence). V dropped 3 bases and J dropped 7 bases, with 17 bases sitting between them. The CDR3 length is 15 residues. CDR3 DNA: TGTGCCAGTAGTATCGCAGGGAATAATCGTCATACGCAGTATTTT. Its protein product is CASSIAGNNRHTQYF.

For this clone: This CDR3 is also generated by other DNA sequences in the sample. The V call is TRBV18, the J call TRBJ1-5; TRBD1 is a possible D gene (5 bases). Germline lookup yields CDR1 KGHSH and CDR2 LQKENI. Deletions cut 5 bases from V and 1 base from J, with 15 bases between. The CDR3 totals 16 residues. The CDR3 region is CASSSQGIGSNQPQHF. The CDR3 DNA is TGTGCCAGCTCATCTCAGGGCATCGGGAGCAATCAGCCCCAGCATTTT.

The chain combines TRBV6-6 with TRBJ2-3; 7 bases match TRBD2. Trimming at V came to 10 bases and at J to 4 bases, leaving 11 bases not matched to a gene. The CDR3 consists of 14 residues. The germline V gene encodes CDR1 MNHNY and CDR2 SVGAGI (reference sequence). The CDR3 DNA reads TGTGCCACCACGTGGACTAGAGGCCCAGATACGCAGTATTTT. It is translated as CATTWTRGPDTQYF.

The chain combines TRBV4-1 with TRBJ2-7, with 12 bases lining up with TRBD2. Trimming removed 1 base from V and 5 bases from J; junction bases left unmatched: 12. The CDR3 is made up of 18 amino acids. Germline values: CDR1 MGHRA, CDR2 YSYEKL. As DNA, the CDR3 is TGCGCCAGCAGCCAAGTAGCCCCCTGGACTAGCGGGACTAACGAGCAGTACTTC. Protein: CASSQVAPWTSGTNEQYF.

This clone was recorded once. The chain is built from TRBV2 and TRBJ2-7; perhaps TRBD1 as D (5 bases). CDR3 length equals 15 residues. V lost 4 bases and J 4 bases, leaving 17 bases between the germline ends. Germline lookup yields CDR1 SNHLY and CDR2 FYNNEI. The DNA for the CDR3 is TGTGCCAGCAGTGCGGGTCAGGGCGCGTTATACGAGCAGTACTTC. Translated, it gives CASSAGQGALYEQYF.

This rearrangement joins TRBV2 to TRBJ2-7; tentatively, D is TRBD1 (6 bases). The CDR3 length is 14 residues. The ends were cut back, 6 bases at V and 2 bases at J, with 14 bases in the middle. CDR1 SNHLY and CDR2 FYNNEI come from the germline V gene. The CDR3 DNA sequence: TGTGCCAGCAGAACCGGGACACACACCTACGAGCAGTACTTC. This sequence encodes CASRTGTHTYEQYF.

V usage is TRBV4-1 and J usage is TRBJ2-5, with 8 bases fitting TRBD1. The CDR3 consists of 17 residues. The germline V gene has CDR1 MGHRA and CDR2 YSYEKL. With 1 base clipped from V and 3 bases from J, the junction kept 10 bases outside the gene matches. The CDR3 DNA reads TGCGCCAGCAGCCAAGCTCCGGACAGGGTCGGGGAAGAGACCCAGTACTTC. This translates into CASSQAPDRVGEETQYF.

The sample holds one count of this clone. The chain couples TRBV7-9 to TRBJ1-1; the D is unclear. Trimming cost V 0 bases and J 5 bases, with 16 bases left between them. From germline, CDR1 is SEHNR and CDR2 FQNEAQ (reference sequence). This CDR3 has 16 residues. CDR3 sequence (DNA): TGTGCCAGCAGCTTAGCGCCTGGAACTTCAGGTACTGAAGCTTTCTTT. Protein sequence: CASSLAPGTSGTEAFF.

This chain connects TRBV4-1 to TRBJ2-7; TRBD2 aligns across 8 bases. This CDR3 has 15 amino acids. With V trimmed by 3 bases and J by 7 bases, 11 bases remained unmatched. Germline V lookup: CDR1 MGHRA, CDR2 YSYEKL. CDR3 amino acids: CASSQYERGGSEQYF. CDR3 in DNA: TGCGCCAGCAGCCAGTACGAACGGGGGGGATCTGAGCAGTACTTC.

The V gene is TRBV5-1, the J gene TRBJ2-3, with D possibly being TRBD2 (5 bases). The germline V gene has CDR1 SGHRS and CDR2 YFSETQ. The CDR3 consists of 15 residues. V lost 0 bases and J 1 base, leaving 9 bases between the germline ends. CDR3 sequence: CASSLEVGGTDTQYF. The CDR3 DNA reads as TGCGCCAGCAGCTTGGAAGTGGGAGGCACAGATACGCAGTATTTT.

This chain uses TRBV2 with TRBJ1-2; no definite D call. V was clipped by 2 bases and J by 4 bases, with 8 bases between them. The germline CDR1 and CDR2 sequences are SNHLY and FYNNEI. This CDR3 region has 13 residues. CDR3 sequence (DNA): TGTGCCAGCAGTGAAACCGGGAGCTATGGCTACACCTTC. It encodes CASSETGSYGYTF. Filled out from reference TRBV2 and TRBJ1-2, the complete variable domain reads EPEVTQTPSHQVTQMGQEVILRCVPISNHLYFYWYRQILGQKVEFLVSFYNNEISEKSEIFDDQFSVERPDGSNFTLKIRSTKLEDSAMYFCASSETGSYGYTFGSGTRLTVV.

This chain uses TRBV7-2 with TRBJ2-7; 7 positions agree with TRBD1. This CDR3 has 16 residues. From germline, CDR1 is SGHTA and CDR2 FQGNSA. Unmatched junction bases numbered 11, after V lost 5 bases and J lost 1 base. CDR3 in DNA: TGTGCCAGCAGCCCACCCAAGGGGGCTAATTCCTACGAGCAGTACTTC. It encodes CASSPPKGANSYEQYF.

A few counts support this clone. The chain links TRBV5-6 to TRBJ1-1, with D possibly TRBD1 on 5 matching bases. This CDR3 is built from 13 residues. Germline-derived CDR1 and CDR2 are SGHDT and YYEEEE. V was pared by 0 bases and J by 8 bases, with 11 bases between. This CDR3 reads CASSLVVGAEAFF. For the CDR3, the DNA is TGTGCCAGCAGCTTGGTTGTAGGGGCCGAAGCTTTCTTT. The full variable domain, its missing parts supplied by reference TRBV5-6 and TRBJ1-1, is DAGVTQSPTHLIKTRGQQVTLRCSPKSGHDTVSWYQQALGQGPQFIFQYYEEEERQRGNFPDRFSGHQFPNYSSELNVNALLLGDSALYLCASSLVVGAEAFFGQGTRLTVV.

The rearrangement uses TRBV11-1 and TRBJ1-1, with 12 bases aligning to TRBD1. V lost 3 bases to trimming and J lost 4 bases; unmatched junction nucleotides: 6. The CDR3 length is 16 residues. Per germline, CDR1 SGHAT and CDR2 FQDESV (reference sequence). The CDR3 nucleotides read TGTGCCAGCAGCTTGTTGTTGGGACAGGGGGCCACTGAAGCTTTCTTT. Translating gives CASSLLLGQGATEAFF.

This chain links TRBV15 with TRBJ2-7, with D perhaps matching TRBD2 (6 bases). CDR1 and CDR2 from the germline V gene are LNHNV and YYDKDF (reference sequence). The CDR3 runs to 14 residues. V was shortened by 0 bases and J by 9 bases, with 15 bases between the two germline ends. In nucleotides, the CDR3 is TGTGCCACCAGCAGAGATCGGGGGTCGACCGGGCAGTACTTC. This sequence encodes CATSRDRGSTGQYF.

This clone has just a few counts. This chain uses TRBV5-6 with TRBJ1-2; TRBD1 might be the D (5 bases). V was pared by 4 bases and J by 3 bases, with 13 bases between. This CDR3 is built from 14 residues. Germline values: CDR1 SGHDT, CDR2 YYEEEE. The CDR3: CASSPERGYYGYTF. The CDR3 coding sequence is TGTGCCAGCAGCCCCGAGCGGGGGTACTATGGCTACACCTTC. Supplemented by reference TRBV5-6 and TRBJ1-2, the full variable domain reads DAGVTQSPTHLIKTRGQQVTLRCSPKSGHDTVSWYQQALGQGPQFIFQYYEEEERQRGNFPDRFSGHQFPNYSSELNVNALLLGDSALYLCASSPERGYYGYTFGSGTRLTVV.

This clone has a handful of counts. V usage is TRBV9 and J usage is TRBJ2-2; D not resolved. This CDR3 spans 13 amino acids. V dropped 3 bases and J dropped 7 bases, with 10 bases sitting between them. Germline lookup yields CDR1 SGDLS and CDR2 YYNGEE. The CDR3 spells CASSALEYGELFF. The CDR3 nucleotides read TGTGCCAGCAGCGCGTTAGAATACGGGGAGCTGTTTTTT. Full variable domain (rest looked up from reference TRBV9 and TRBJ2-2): DSGVTQTPKHLITATGQRVTLRCSPRSGDLSVYWYQQSLDQGLQFLIQYYNGEERAKGNILERFSAQQFPDLHSELNLSSLELGDSALYFCASSALEYGELFFGEGSRLTVL.

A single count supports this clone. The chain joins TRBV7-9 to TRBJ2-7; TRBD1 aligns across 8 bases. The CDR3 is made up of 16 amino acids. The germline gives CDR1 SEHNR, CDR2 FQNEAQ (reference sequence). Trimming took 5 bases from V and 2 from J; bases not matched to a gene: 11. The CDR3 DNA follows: TGTGCCAGCAGCGACCTAAGACAGGGGCCTACCTACGAGCAGTACTTC. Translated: CASSDLRQGPTYEQYF.

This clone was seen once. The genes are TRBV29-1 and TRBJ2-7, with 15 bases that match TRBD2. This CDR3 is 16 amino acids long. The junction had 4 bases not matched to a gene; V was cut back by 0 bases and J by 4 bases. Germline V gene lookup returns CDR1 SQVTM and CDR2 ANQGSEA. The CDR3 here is CSVEDPGTSGRYEQYF. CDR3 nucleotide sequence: TGCAGCGTTGAAGATCCCGGGACTAGCGGGAGGTACGAGCAGTACTTC.

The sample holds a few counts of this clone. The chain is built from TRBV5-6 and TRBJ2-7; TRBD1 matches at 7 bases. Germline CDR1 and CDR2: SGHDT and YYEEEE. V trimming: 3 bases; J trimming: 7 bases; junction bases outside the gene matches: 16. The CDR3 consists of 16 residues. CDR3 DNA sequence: TGTGCCAGCAGCTCTAAACCGGGACAGAAAAAAGAGGAGCAGTACTTC. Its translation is CASSSKPGQKKEEQYF.